The TCR beta chain under discussion was sequenced for a study of blood T cell repertoires in COVID-19. At the level of the study: The United States, Italy and Spain supplied acute and convalescent COVID-19 samples. PBMCs, B-cell-depleted T cells, or T cells provided the cDNA or gDNA that made up the material.

In the original workflow: It was from reference gene primer amplification that nucleated cell counts were estimated. The table came from immunoSEQ multiplex PCR; TCRdb's copy has only in-frame clones and leaves some out. V and J calls and clone size are as listed in that table; D and trimming were resolved from the DNA. The profile shows about 220,000 clones, 60% to 85% of them singletons. Between the trimmed V and J ends, which lost 4 bases and 2 bases, there was a span of 14 bases. The CDR3 has 15 amino acids. Germline CDR1 LGHDT, CDR2 YNNKEL (reference sequence). The sample comprised peripheral blood. This receptor was taken from a woman in her 70s with acute or convalescent COVID-19. V and J are TRBV3-1 (or the pseudogene TRBV3-2) and TRBJ2-5; D is uncertain. The CDR3 loop reads CASSPTDLIQETQYF. The CDR3 coding sequence is TGTGCCAGCAGCCCGACCGACTTAATTCAAGAGACCCAGTACTTC.